This T cell receptor (beta chain) was sequenced in a study of blood T cell repertoires in COVID-19. Study at large: T cells, B-cell-depleted T cells, or PBMCs provided the cDNA or gDNA that served as material.

Under the authors' procedure: Reference gene primer amplification yielded estimated nucleated cell counts. Some clones are missing from TCRdb's copy, which holds only in-frame ones; the method was immunoSEQ multiplex PCR. V and J calls and clone size are given by that table; D and trimming were obtained from the DNA. The sample lists 90,000 to 120,000 clones, roughly four fifths occurring once. CDR1 is MNHNY and CDR2 is SVGAGI in the germline V gene (reference sequence). Trimming at V came to 2 bases and at J to 11 bases, leaving 8 bases not matched to a gene. The CDR3 is made up of 14 amino acids. Input material: peripheral blood. This receptor was obtained from a man aged 55 to 70 with acute or convalescent COVID-19. The gene calls are TRBV6-6 and TRBJ1-1, with TRBD1 identical over 10 bases. CDR3 sequence: CASSYTDRGRRAFF. CDR3 sequence (DNA): TGTGCCAGCAGTTACACAGACAGGGGGCGCCGGGCTTTCTTT.